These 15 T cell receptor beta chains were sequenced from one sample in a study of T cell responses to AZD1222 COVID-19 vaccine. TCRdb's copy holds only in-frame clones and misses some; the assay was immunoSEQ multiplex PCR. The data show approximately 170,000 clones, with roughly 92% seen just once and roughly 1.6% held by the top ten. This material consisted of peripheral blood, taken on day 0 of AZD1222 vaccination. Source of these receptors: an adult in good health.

CDR3 sequence (DNA): TGTGCCAGTAGTTCTCCTCCTCAGCCCCAGCATTTT. It translates to CASSSPPQPQHF. V gene TRBV19 combines with J gene TRBJ1-5; D not certain. V lost 5 bases to trimming and J lost 6 bases, with 8 bases between them. This CDR3 is built from 12 residues. CDR1 is LNHDA, CDR2 SQIVND, per germline (reference sequence).

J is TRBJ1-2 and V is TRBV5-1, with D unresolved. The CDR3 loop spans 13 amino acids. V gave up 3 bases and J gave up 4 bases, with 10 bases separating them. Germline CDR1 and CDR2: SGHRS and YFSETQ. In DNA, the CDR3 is TGCGCCAGCAGCTCTGGAGGGAGCTATGGCTACACCTTC. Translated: CASSSGGSYGYTF.

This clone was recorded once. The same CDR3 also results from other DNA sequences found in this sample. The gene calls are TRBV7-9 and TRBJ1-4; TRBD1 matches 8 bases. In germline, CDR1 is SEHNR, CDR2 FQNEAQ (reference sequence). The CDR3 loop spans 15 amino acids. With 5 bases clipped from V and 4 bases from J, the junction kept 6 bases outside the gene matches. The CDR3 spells CASSPGTGNNEKLFF. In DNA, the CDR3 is TGTGCCAGCAGCCCGGGGACAGGAAATAATGAAAAACTGTTTTTT. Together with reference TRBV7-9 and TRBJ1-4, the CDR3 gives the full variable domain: DTGVSQNPRHKITKRGQNVTFRCDPISEHNRLYWYRQTLGQGPEFLTYFQNEAQLEKSRLLSDRFSAERPKGSFSTLEIQRTEQGDSAMYLCASSPGTGNNEKLFFGSGTQLSVL.

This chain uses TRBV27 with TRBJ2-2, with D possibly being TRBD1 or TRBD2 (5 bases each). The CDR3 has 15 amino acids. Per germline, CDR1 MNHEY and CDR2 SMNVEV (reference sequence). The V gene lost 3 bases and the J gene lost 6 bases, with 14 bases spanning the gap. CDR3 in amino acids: CASSFRDPFSGELFF. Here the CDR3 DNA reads TGTGCCAGCAGTTTCCGGGACCCCTTTTCCGGGGAGCTGTTTTTT.

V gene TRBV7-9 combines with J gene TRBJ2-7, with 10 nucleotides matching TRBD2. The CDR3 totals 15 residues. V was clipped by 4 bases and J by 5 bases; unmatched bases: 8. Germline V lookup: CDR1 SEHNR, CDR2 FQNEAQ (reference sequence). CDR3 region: CASSWSGRAGDEQYF. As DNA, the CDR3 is TGTGCCAGCAGCTGGAGCGGGAGGGCCGGAGACGAGCAGTACTTC.

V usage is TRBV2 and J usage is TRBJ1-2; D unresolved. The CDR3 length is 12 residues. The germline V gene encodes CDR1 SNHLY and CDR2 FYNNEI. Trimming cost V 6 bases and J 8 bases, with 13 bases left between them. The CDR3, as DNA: TGTGCCAGCAGAGTCGACAAAGAAGGCTACACCTTC. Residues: CASRVDKEGYTF.

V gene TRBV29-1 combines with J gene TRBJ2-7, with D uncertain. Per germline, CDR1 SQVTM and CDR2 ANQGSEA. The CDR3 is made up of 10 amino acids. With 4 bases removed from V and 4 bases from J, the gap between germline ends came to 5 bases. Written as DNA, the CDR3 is TGCAGCGTTGCCGGGTACGAGCAGTACTTC. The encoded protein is CSVAGYEQYF.

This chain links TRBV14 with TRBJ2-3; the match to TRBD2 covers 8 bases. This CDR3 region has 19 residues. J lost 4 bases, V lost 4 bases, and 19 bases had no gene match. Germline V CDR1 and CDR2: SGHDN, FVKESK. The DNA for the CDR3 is TGTGCCAGCAGCCTTGGGGTATTTCGCCGGGGGGGCTATTCAGATACGCAGTATTTT. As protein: CASSLGVFRRGGYSDTQYF. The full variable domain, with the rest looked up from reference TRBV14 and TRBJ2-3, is EAGVTQFPSHSVIEKGQTVTLRCDPISGHDNLYWYRRVMGKEIKFLLHFVKESKQDESGMPNNRFLAERTGGTYSTLKVQPAELEDSGVYFCASSLGVFRRGGYSDTQYFGPGTRLTVL.

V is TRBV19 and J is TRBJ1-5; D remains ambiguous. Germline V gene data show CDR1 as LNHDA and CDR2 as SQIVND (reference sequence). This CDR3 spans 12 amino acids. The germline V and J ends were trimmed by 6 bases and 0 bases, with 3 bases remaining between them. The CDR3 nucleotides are TGTGCCAGTAGAAGTAGCAATCAGCCCCAGCATTTT. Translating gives CASRSSNQPQHF.

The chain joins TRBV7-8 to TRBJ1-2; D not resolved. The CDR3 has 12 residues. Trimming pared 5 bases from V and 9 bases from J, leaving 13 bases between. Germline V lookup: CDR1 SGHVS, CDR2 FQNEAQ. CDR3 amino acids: CASSREGSRYTF. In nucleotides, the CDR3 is TGTGCCAGCAGCCGCGAAGGGAGCCGCTACACCTTC.

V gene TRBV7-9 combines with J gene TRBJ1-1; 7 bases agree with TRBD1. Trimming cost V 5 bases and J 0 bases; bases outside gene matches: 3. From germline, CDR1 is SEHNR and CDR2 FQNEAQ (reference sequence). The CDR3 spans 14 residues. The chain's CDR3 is CASSLGTVNTEAFF. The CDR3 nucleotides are TGTGCCAGCAGCCTCGGGACAGTGAACACTGAAGCTTTCTTT.

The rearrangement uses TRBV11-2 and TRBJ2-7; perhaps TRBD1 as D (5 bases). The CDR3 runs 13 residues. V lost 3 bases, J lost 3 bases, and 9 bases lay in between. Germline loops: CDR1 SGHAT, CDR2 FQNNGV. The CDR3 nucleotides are TGTGCCAGCAGCTTGGGGCTTAACTACGAGCAGTACTTC. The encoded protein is CASSLGLNYEQYF.

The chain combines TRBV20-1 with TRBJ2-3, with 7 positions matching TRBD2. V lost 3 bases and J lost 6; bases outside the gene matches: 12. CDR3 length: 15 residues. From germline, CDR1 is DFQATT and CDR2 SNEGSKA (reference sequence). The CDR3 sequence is CSASNRGDPKDTQYF. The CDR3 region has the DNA TGCAGTGCTAGTAATCGGGGGGACCCCAAGGATACGCAGTATTTT.

The CDR3 is CASRPSGLSYNEQFF. In nucleotides, the CDR3 is TGTGCCAGCAGGCCTTCCGGGCTTTCCTACAATGAGCAGTTCTTC. The V and J genes are TRBV9 and TRBJ2-1; D not certain. Trimming left V 5 bases short and J 1 base short, with 13 bases between. Germline CDR1 reads SGDLS; CDR2 reads YYNGEE. The CDR3 has 15 amino acids.

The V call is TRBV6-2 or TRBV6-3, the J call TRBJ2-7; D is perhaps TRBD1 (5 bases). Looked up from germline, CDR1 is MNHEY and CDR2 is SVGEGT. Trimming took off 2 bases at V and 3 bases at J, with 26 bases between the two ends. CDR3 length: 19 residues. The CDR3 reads CASSYRLVSKGQSNYEQYF. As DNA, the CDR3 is TGTGCCAGCAGTTACCGGTTAGTCTCCAAGGGGCAATCTAACTACGAGCAGTACTTC.